This T cell receptor beta chain was recorded in a study of blood T cell repertoires in COVID-19. Study-wide context: The United States, Italy and Spain supplied acute and convalescent COVID-19 samples. In each case, the material was cDNA or gDNA derived from T cells, B-cell-depleted T cells, or PBMCs.

As handled by the study authors: How many nucleated cells were present was estimated from reference gene primer amplification. Sequenced by immunoSEQ multiplex PCR; TCRdb stores in-frame clones only, minus some. The V and J calls and clone size were taken over from that table, and D and trimming were inferred from the DNA. In the table there are fewer than 85,000 clones, around 91% of which are singletons. This TCR came from a woman between 45 and 65 years old in a cohort sampled during active COVID-19. Sequencing input: peripheral blood.

CDR3 region: CASSQSRVSPLHF. For the CDR3, the DNA is TGTGCCAGCAGCCAGTCCAGGGTTTCACCCCTCCACTTT. The chain employs TRBV14 and TRBJ1-6; weak D call: TRBD1 (5 bases). The CDR3 loop spans 13 amino acids. Germline V gene lookup returns CDR1 SGHDN and CDR2 FVKESK. Trimming took off 3 bases at V and 9 bases at J, with 9 bases between the two ends.